This entry concerns a single T cell receptor (beta chain). The antigen it binds to is not known. No much larger clone is present one base from it, and per-base qualities are unavailable. Patients with autoimmune disease history or receiving systemic immunosuppression were excluded from the trial. Peripheral blood for TCR sequencing was drawn from every dose cohort at baseline, at cycle 4 day 1 and at cycle 7 day 1. Samples came from an open-label, multicenter, first-in-human phase I dose-escalation trial of ivuxolimab. Adults with locally advanced or metastatic melanoma, renal cell, hepatocellular, or head and neck squamous cell carcinoma were enrolled in the trial. CD4+ and CD8+ T cells were sorted separately from peripheral blood before TCR sequencing. This record comes from a study of OX40 agonist ivuxolimab in advanced cancers. For the wider study: Ivuxolimab, which targeted the costimulatory receptor OX40 (CD134), was an agonistic, fully human IgG2 monoclonal antibody. Intravenous ivuxolimab was administered to patients every 2 weeks at six dose levels: 0.01, 0.1, 0.3, 1.5, 3 and 10 mg/kg. Among the 50 to 55 dose-escalation patients, around 19 had hepatocellular carcinoma, roughly 15 melanoma, 9 renal cell carcinoma and 9 head and neck cancer. A male proportion of nearly 85% and a mean age of approximately 55 years, ranging from about 23 to 79, were recorded for the dose-escalation cohort. Prior anti-PD-1, anti-PD-L1 or anti-CTLA-4 therapy was permitted, and checkpoint inhibitors had been received by 30% to 40% of dose-escalation patients. Partial responses were achieved by three dose-escalation patients, of whom one had hepatocellular carcinoma and two had cutaneous melanoma. The purpose of peripheral TCRbeta sequencing was to test whether ivuxolimab changed TCR sequence diversity and led to clonal T-cell expansion. The monotherapy dose-escalation portion (N ≈ 50 patients) of the phase I ivuxolimab trial is reported in the paper. Findings and caveats that apply to the study as a whole: At doses from 0.1 to 3.0 mg/kg, clonal expansion was seen in both CD4+ and CD8+ blood T cells between baseline and week 6. Low levels of normalized T-cell clonal expansion were also seen in some nonresponding patients. After ivuxolimab, CD8+ T cells had more expanded clones than CD4+ T cells on average. In partial responders in the 0.1-3.0 mg/kg groups, normalized peripheral clonal expansion was found to be among the lowest, especially among CD8+ T cells. Which antigens the clonally expanded peripheral T cells were specific for was not determined.

Trimming takes 3 bases from V and 1 base from J, and the germline ends sit 10 bases apart. Per the germline V gene, MDHEN is the CDR1 and SYDVKM is the CDR2. The CDR3 sequence holds 15 residues, the cysteine and phenylalanine included. Just the 45-base CDR3 DNA is kept, in frame starting at base 1. Genomic DNA was isolated from the sorted cells so that the TCRbeta CDR3 region could be sequenced. The immunoSEQ Assay was used to sequence the TCRbeta CDR3 regions. TCRdb limited this immuneACCESS table to in-frame rearrangements with V and J called. A share of clones is missing; checked studies link under half to unresolved V genes, and the rest is unexplained. The sample table lists approximately 52,000 clones, roughly 86% of them with a count of one. The leading ten clones occupy about 12% of the sample.

Sequenced here: CD4+ or CD8+ T cells sorted from blood, sampled in a trial of the OX40 agonist ivuxolimab. This chain is built from TRBV28 and TRBJ2-1; matching of 5 bases hints at TRBD1 as the D gene. The sequence was obtained from an adult with an advanced solid tumor such as melanoma, head and neck, liver or kidney cancer. This receptor carries the CDR3 CASSFPRVSYNEQFF. In nucleotides, the sequence is TGTGCCAGCAGTTTCCCCAGGGTATCCTACAATGAGCAGTTCTTC.